The 29 T cell receptor beta chains in this list originate from one sample, sequenced in a study of CD8 T cells in ankylosing spondylitis. TCRdb recomputed calls from the 5' RACE reads with MiXCR, one row per CDR3 protein. Here the sample spans 350,000 to 450,000 distinct CDR3 sequences, roughly 20% being singletons. The sequenced sample consisted of blood, either unsorted or a sorted T cell fraction (not recorded which). Source of these receptors: a male donor with ankylosing spondylitis or in good health (not recorded which).

This clonotype was observed a few times. This sequence joins TRBV30 and TRBJ2-1, with D unresolved. The V end was cut by 5 bases, the J end by 1 base, with 3 bases between. Germline V gives CDR1 GTSNPN, CDR2 SVGIG (reference sequence). The CDR3 is made up of 11 amino acids. For the CDR3, the DNA is TGTGCCTGGCGGTCCTACAATGAGCAGTTCTTC. This encodes CAWRSYNEQFF. The full variable domain, rest sourced from reference TRBV30 and TRBJ2-1, is SQTIHQWPATLVQPVGSPLSLECTVEGTSNPNLYWYRQAAGRGLQLLFYSVGIGQISSEVPQNLSASRPQDRQFILSSKKLLLSDSGFYLCAWRSYNEQFFGPGTRLTVL.

CDR3 residues: CASSNVPDTQYF. CDR3 nucleotide sequence: TGTGCCAGCAGCAACGTCCCAGATACGCAGTATTTT. J is TRBJ2-3 and V is TRBV12-3 or TRBV12-4; no clear D gene. The V end lost 6 bases, the J end lost 4 bases, and 8 bases lay between the germline ends. The CDR3 is 12 residues long.

In DNA, the CDR3 is TGCAGCGTGGCCGAGGGACTAGCGGGGATTTACAATGAGCAGTTCTTC. Translating it yields CSVAEGLAGIYNEQFF. This rearrangement joins TRBV29-1 to TRBJ2-1; 13 bases agree with TRBD2. The junction had 9 bases not matched to a gene; V was cut back by 6 bases and J by 4 bases. This CDR3 contains 16 residues. Germline assignment: CDR1 SQVTM and CDR2 ANQGSEA.

The V gene is TRBV3-1, the J gene TRBJ2-2, with no clear D. Germline CDR1 and CDR2: LGHDT and YNNKEL (reference sequence). Trimming pared 6 bases from V and 1 base from J, leaving 9 bases between. CDR3 size: 14 residues. The CDR3 loop reads CASSPWRNTGELFF. CDR3 nucleotides: TGTGCCAGCAGTCCGTGGCGGAACACCGGGGAGCTGTTTTTT.

The rearrangement links TRBV7-6 to TRBJ2-7; the D gene is possibly TRBD2 (5 bases). CDR3 size: 13 residues. V lost 0 bases and J lost 3, with 6 bases in between. The germline gives CDR1 SGHVS, CDR2 FNYEAQ. CDR3 nucleotides: TGTGCCAGCAGCTTAGCGGAGGACTACGAGCAGTACTTC. Protein product: CASSLAEDYEQYF.

This clonotype was observed many times. The chain recombines TRBV4-1 with TRBJ2-7; 8 bases fit TRBD2. This CDR3 has 16 residues. Germline trimming cut 0 bases from V and 0 bases from J; bases unmatched to any gene: 4. CDR1 is MGHRA and CDR2 is YSYEKL in the germline V gene. The DNA of the CDR3 is TGCGCCAGCAGCCAAGAGACGGGGGGGTTCTCCTACGAGCAGTACTTC. Translated, it gives CASSQETGGFSYEQYF.

The chain employs TRBV9 and TRBJ2-7; TRBD1 matches at 7 bases. V dropped 3 bases and J dropped 2; count of bases not matched to a gene: 5. CDR3 size: 14 residues. Looked up from germline, CDR1 is SGDLS and CDR2 is YYNGEE. CDR3 in amino acids: CASSAGQAPYEQYF. In DNA, the CDR3 is TGTGCCAGCAGCGCAGGACAGGCGCCCTACGAGCAGTACTTC.

This chain uses TRBV9 with TRBJ2-7; 9 bases are a match to TRBD1. Germline values: CDR1 SGDLS, CDR2 YYNGEE. The junction had 9 bases not matched to a gene; V was cut back by 4 bases and J by 4 bases. The CDR3 is made up of 15 amino acids. This CDR3 reads CASSLTGGQGYEQYF. CDR3 coding DNA: TGTGCCAGCAGCCTCACTGGAGGACAGGGGTACGAGCAGTACTTC.

The chain employs TRBV5-7 and TRBJ2-2, with D possibly matching TRBD1 (5 bases). TRBV5-7 is an open reading frame whose function is uncertain. The CDR3 consists of 15 residues. V lost 4 bases and J 2 bases, leaving 12 bases between the germline ends. The CDR3 coding sequence is TGTGCCAGCAGCCCCGAAGGGGAAAACACCGGGGAGCTGTTTTTT. It yields the protein CASSPEGENTGELFF.

CDR3 in amino acids: CASSRAPGQGSSYEQYF. The DNA for the CDR3 is TGTGCCAGCAGTCGAGCCCCGGGACAGGGGTCCTCCTACGAGCAGTACTTC. This chain links TRBV12-3 or TRBV12-4 with TRBJ2-7; 10 bases agree with TRBD1. The ends lost 5 bases at V and 0 bases at J; junction bases unmatched: 10. This CDR3 has 17 residues.

This clonotype was detected only a few times. The rearrangement links TRBV7-8 to TRBJ2-3, with no clear D. The CDR3 is made up of 15 amino acids. Trimming left V 2 bases short and J 2 bases short, with 11 bases between. Germline V CDR1 and CDR2: SGHVS, FQNEAQ. The CDR3 bases are TGTGCCAGCAGCTTACTCAATCAGGCCACAGATACGCAGTATTTT. As protein: CASSLLNQATDTQYF.

The genes are TRBV4-1 and TRBJ1-1, with 11 positions matching TRBD1. The germline CDR1 and CDR2 sequences are MGHRA and YSYEKL. The ends lost 6 bases at V and 4 bases at J; junction bases unmatched: 7. The CDR3 consists of 15 residues. The DNA of the CDR3 is TGCGCCAGCAGTCCTTCGGGGACAGGGGGCACTGAAGCTTTCTTT. Residues: CASSPSGTGGTEAFF.

The V call is TRBV28, the J call TRBJ2-2; weak D call: TRBD1 (5 bases). The germline V gene encodes CDR1 MDHEN and CDR2 SYDVKM. V was shortened by 7 bases and J by 1 base, with 10 bases between the two germline ends. The CDR3 covers 14 residues. The CDR3 sequence: CASITDRNTGELFF. In DNA form, the CDR3 reads TGTGCCAGCATTACCGACAGGAACACCGGGGAGCTGTTTTTT.

Ten or more counts support this clonotype. The chain carries TRBV29-1 and TRBJ2-3; D not certain. The V and J ends lost 6 bases and 2 bases respectively, with 9 bases between them. The CDR3 loop spans 12 amino acids. Germline V gives CDR1 SQVTM, CDR2 ANQGSEA. CDR3 sequence reads: CSVAEHTDTQYF. In DNA form, the CDR3 reads TGCAGCGTGGCGGAGCACACAGATACGCAGTATTTT.

The V gene is TRBV5-5, the J gene TRBJ1-5; TRBD1 matches 7 bases. Germline loops: CDR1 SGHKS, CDR2 YYEKEE (reference sequence). With V trimmed by 3 bases and J by 3 bases, 6 bases remained unmatched. The CDR3 runs to 15 residues. The CDR3 DNA sequence: TGTGCCAGCAGCTCCGCCGGGACAGACAATCAGCCCCAGCATTTT. Translation gives CASSSAGTDNQPQHF.

The V and J genes are TRBV19 and TRBJ2-2; the D gene could be TRBD1 or TRBD2 (7 bases each). Looked up from germline, CDR1 is LNHDA and CDR2 is SQIVND (reference sequence). V lost 3 bases and J lost 1, with 18 bases in between. The CDR3 runs to 18 residues. The CDR3 sequence: CASSILRGLAENTGELFF. The CDR3 coding sequence is TGTGCCAGTAGTATTCTGAGGGGGCTAGCGGAGAACACCGGGGAGCTGTTTTTT.

V usage is TRBV12-3 or TRBV12-4 and J usage is TRBJ2-2; TRBD2 aligns across 7 bases. This CDR3 is 14 amino acids long. V was clipped by 5 bases and J by 6 bases; unmatched bases: 6. The CDR3 DNA is TGTGCCAGCAGTCCCCCCGCGGGAGCCGGGGAGCTGTTTTTT. It encodes CASSPPAGAGELFF.

This clonotype turned up a few times. The V gene is TRBV5-1, the J gene TRBJ1-5, with D uncertain. The CDR3 runs 13 residues. Between the trimmed V and J ends, which lost 1 base and 5 bases, there was a span of 7 bases. Germline CDR1 reads SGHRS; CDR2 reads YFSETQ. The CDR3 nucleotides read TGCGCCAGCAGCTTGTCATGGGATCAGCCCCAGCATTTT. This gives the protein CASSLSWDQPQHF.

The chain recombines TRBV7-9 with TRBJ2-7; unclear D gene. Trimming took off 5 bases at V and 3 bases at J, with 14 bases between the two ends. The germline CDR1 and CDR2 sequences are SEHNR and FQNEAQ (reference sequence). CDR3 size: 14 residues. This CDR3 is CASSPQDDLYEQYF. The CDR3 DNA is TGTGCCAGCAGCCCCCAAGACGACCTCTACGAGCAGTACTTC.

This clonotype showed up just a few times. For the CDR3, the DNA is TGTGCCAGCAGTTATTACGCCGGGACAGGGGTAGGAGCAGATACGCAGTATTTT. Residues: CASSYYAGTGVGADTQYF. This rearrangement joins TRBV6-2 or TRBV6-3 to TRBJ2-3, with 10 bases that match TRBD1. Germline V gives CDR1 MNHEY, CDR2 SVGEGT. The V and J ends lost 3 bases and 4 bases, in that order; junction bases with no gene match: 13. This CDR3 has 18 residues.

The chain employs TRBV29-1 and TRBJ2-2, with 7 bases identical to TRBD2. There are 13 residues in the CDR3. Germline V gene lookup returns CDR1 SQVTM and CDR2 ANQGSEA. Trimming took 7 bases from V and 3 from J; bases not matched to a gene: 5. CDR3: CSAPGRDTGELFF. CDR3 coding DNA: TGCAGCGCGCCAGGGAGGGACACCGGGGAGCTGTTTTTT.

This clonotype appeared a few times. The rearrangement links TRBV20-1 to TRBJ2-5; D possibly uses TRBD1 or TRBD2 (5 bases each). V was shortened by 6 bases and J by 5 bases, with 16 bases between the two germline ends. Germline V gene sequence: CDR1 DFQATT, CDR2 SNEGSKA (reference sequence). The CDR3 has 13 amino acids. CDR3 loop: CSAWDVRGETQYF. Here the CDR3 DNA reads TGCAGTGCGTGGGACGTCCGCGGGGAGACCCAGTACTTC.

The V and J genes are TRBV15 and TRBJ2-3; 8 nucleotides agree with TRBD2. The V gene end was trimmed by 4 bases and the J gene end by 3 bases; junction bases not matched to a gene: 6. CDR3 size: 15 residues. Germline loops: CDR1 LNHNV, CDR2 YYDKDF (reference sequence). The CDR3 reads CATSTRGGWTDTQYF. The CDR3 nucleotides read TGTGCCACCAGCACCCGGGGGGGCTGGACAGATACGCAGTATTTT. Using reference TRBV15 and TRBJ2-3 for the parts outside the CDR3, the full variable domain is DAMVIQNPRYQVTQFGKPVTLSCSQTLNHNVMYWYQQKSSQAPKLLFHYYDKDFNNEADTPDNFQSRRPNTSFCFLDIRSPGLGDTAMYLCATSTRGGWTDTQYFGPGTRLTVL.

This clonotype was picked up a small number of times. The chain joins TRBV15 to TRBJ2-1; D ambiguous. The CDR3 loop spans 12 amino acids. The V gene lost 3 bases and the J gene lost 10 bases, with 10 bases spanning the gap. The germline gives CDR1 LNHNV, CDR2 YYDKDF (reference sequence). CDR3 sequence reads: CATSSLGYEQFF. CDR3 nucleotides: TGTGCCACCAGCAGCCTTGGGTACGAGCAGTTCTTC.

The J gene is TRBJ2-1, the V gene TRBV18; TRBD2 matches at 7 bases. V lost 6 bases and J lost 10; bases outside the gene matches: 9. The germline CDR1 and CDR2 sequences are KGHSH and LQKENI. This CDR3 is built from 13 residues. The CDR3 region is CASSPLREAEQFF. Here the CDR3 DNA reads TGTGCCAGCTCCCCTCTCCGGGAGGCGGAGCAGTTCTTC.

In this sample, this clonotype turned up a few times. The DNA of the CDR3 is TGTGCCAGCGAGCAGGAGGGGGGCTATGACTATGGCTACACCTTC. It codes for CASEQEGGYDYGYTF. The rearrangement joins TRBV7-9 to TRBJ1-2; D might be TRBD1 (6 bases). Between the trimmed V and J ends, which lost 8 bases and 3 bases, there was a span of 19 bases. The CDR3 has 15 amino acids. Per germline, CDR1 SEHNR and CDR2 FQNEAQ (reference sequence).

V is TRBV12-3 or TRBV12-4 and J is TRBJ1-1; no definite D call. This CDR3 has 12 amino acids. V was cut by 3 bases and J by 4 bases, with 6 bases left in between. As DNA, the CDR3 is TGTGCCAGCAGTTTTGGGCGCACTGAAGCTTTCTTT. Its translation is CASSFGRTEAFF.

The sample holds a few counts of this clonotype. CDR3 region: CSVEDPGQNRSYEQYF. The CDR3 nucleotides read TGCAGCGTTGAGGACCCGGGACAGAATCGGTCCTACGAGCAGTACTTC. The V gene is TRBV29-1, the J gene TRBJ2-7; TRBD1 aligns across 7 bases. Germline CDR1 and CDR2: SQVTM and ANQGSEA. V lost 3 bases and J lost 1; bases outside the gene matches: 12. The CDR3 is 16 residues long.

This clonotype was seen more than once but under ten times. The CDR3: CASSLAWTSGDTQYF. CDR3 coding DNA: TGCGCCAGCAGCTTGGCCTGGACTAGCGGGGATACGCAGTATTTT. This chain connects TRBV5-1 to TRBJ2-3, with 11 bases lining up with TRBD2. From germline, CDR1 is SGHRS and CDR2 YFSETQ. The CDR3 runs to 15 residues. The trim removed 0 bases at V and 6 bases at J, leaving 3 bases unmatched. The full variable domain, its missing parts supplied by reference TRBV5-1 and TRBJ2-3, is KAGVTQTPRYLIKTRGQQVTLSCSPISGHRSVSWYQQTPGQGLQFLFEYFSETQRNKGNFPGRFSGRQFSNSRSEMNVSTLELGDSALYLCASSLAWTSGDTQYFGPGTRLTVL.